One and the same sample provided the 22 T cell receptor delta chains below, sequenced in a study of fetal and pediatric gammadelta thymocytes. TCRdb repeated clone calling on the reads with CATT. The repertoire consists of roughly 1,600 delta-chain clones, with 15% occurring once and the leading ten covering around 7%. Material for sequencing was Vgamma9Vdelta2 gamma-delta T cells from the thymus. Subset of the sample: sorted CD3+gammadeltaTCR+Vgamma9+Vdelta2+ thymocytes. These receptors were taken from a child who underwent cardiac surgery and was recorded as healthy.

On this clone itself: A much larger clone differs from this one at a single base, so this may be a read error. The chain is built from TRDV2 and TRDJ1, with 13 nucleotides matching TRDD3. The J gene is absent in TCRdb and was assigned here via DNA matching to germline. CDR3 length equals 15 residues. J lost 4 bases, V lost 5 bases, and 6 bases had no gene match. Germline V lookup: CDR1 GEAIGNYY, CDR2 EKD. CDR3 nucleotides: TGTGCCTGTGCCCAACTGGGGGATACGATCGATAAACTCATCTTT. Protein product: CACAQLGDTIDKLIF.

This clone was counted once. This may be a read error, as it is one base from a much larger clone. The genes are TRDV2 and TRDJ1; the match to TRDD3 covers 8 bases. The J gene, left out of TCRdb, was set here by checking the DNA against germline. CDR1 is GEAIGNYY and CDR2 is EKD in the germline V gene. J lost 3 bases, V lost 4 bases, and 18 bases had no gene match. The CDR3 extends over 18 amino acids. Here the CDR3 reads CACEPRTGGPPVADKLIF. DNA for the CDR3: TGTGCCTGTGAGCCGAGGACTGGGGGTCCCCCTGTAGCCGATAAACTCATCTTT.

This clone is labeled large. V is TRDV2 and J is TRDJ1, with D unresolved. Trimming shortened V by 1 base and J by 2 bases, and 7 bases separated the two germline ends. The germline CDR1 and CDR2 sequences are GEAIGNYY and EKD. The CDR3 contains 13 residues. The CDR3 protein is CACDTEVTDKLIF. The CDR3 coding sequence is TGTGCCTGTGACACTGAGGTGACCGATAAACTCATCTTT.

The chain links TRDV2 to TRDJ1; 8 nucleotides match TRDD3. Germline loops: CDR1 GEAIGNYY, CDR2 EKD. The V gene end was trimmed by 2 bases and the J gene end by 0 bases; junction bases not matched to a gene: 10. CDR3 length: 17 residues. The CDR3 nucleotides are TGTGCCTGTGACAACGAGACTGGGGGCCCCTACACCGATAAACTCATCTTT. Protein: CACDNETGGPYTDKLIF.

By its share, this clone is medium-sized (0.01 to 0.1%). The rearrangement uses TRDV2 and TRDJ1; D might be TRDD3 (5 bases). V lost 0 bases and J 0 bases, leaving 10 bases between the germline ends. This CDR3 contains 15 residues. The germline V gene encodes CDR1 GEAIGNYY and CDR2 EKD. The CDR3 here is CACDTGGQDTDKLIF. Written as DNA, the CDR3 is TGTGCCTGTGACACCGGGGGGCAGGACACCGATAAACTCATCTTT.

As for this clone: A much larger clone sits a single nucleotide away, making a read error possible. The chain combines TRDV2 with TRDJ1; TRDD3 matches 11 bases. The J gene comes from matching the DNA to germline here; TCRdb lacks it. This CDR3 is built from 18 residues. In germline, CDR1 is GEAIGNYY, CDR2 EKD. Trimming took 0 bases from V and 0 from J; bases not matched to a gene: 8. CDR3 loop: CACDTKGWGIPYTDKLIF. CDR3 DNA sequence: TGTGCCTGTGACACCAAGGGCTGGGGGATACCGTACACCGATAAACTCATCTTT.

This clone ranks as large. The rearrangement joins TRDV2 to TRDJ1; 9 bases align to TRDD3. Germline values: CDR1 GEAIGNYY, CDR2 EKD. This CDR3 has 16 amino acids. V gave up 2 bases and J gave up 2 bases; unmatched junction bases: 8. CDR3 sequence: CACDNGAGGLTDKLIF. Written as DNA, the CDR3 is TGTGCCTGTGACAACGGTGCTGGGGGATTAACCGATAAACTCATCTTT.

This clone counts as medium-sized. The V gene is TRDV2, the J gene TRDJ1; 10 bases are shared with TRDD3. TCRdb records no J gene; here it was assigned by comparing the DNA to germline. V lost 1 base and J lost 8; bases outside the gene matches: 21. The CDR3 loop spans 19 amino acids. Germline CDR1 GEAIGNYY, CDR2 EKD. Here the CDR3 reads CACDTEAQALGDRLGKLIF. CDR3 DNA: TGTGCCTGTGACACTGAGGCTCAAGCACTGGGGGATCGATTGGGGAAACTCATCTTT.

The chain carries TRDV2 and TRDJ3, with 12 bases matching TRDD3. The CDR3 contains 20 residues. V was clipped by 3 bases and J by 0 bases; unmatched bases: 8. CDR1 is GEAIGNYY, CDR2 EKD, per germline. This CDR3 reads CACDLRTGGYSSWDTRQMFF. The CDR3 coding sequence is TGTGCCTGTGACTTGCGTACTGGGGGATACAGCTCCTGGGACACCCGACAGATGTTTTTC.

This clone was seen only a few times. The chain carries TRDV2 and TRDJ1; D call uncertain. Germline V gene sequence: CDR1 GEAIGNYY, CDR2 EKD. V gave up 0 bases and J gave up 0 bases, with 13 bases separating them. This CDR3 has 16 amino acids. CDR3 nucleotide sequence: TGTGCCTGTGACACCGCAGGGGTATTGTACACCGATAAACTCATCTTT. It yields the protein CACDTAGVLYTDKLIF.

In its sample, this clone ranks as medium-sized. The J gene is TRDJ1, the V gene TRDV2; 13 bases match TRDD3. No J segment appears in TCRdb, so it was assigned here by matching the sequence to germline. Unmatched junction bases numbered 16, after V lost 4 bases and J lost 3 bases. The CDR3 totals 19 residues. Germline-derived CDR1 and CDR2 are GEAIGNYY and EKD. DNA of the CDR3: TGTGCCTGTGATGGGACTGCGTACTGGGGGATACGGGGTTCCGATAAACTCATCTTT. Translated, it gives CACDGTAYWGIRGSDKLIF.

This clone appeared a few times. The chain couples TRDV2 to TRDJ3, with 9 nucleotides matching TRDD3. V was pared by 0 bases and J by 2 bases, with 16 bases of the junction left unmatched. CDR1 and CDR2 (germline): GEAIGNYY, EKD. There are 22 residues in the CDR3. The CDR3 reads CACDTGATGMGDSPWDTRQMFF. The CDR3 nucleotides are TGTGCCTGTGACACCGGGGCTACGGGGATGGGGGATAGCCCCTGGGACACCCGACAGATGTTTTTC.

There are a few counts of this clone. This chain connects TRDV2 to TRDJ1; 9 bases align to TRDD3. Germline V gene sequence: CDR1 GEAIGNYY, CDR2 EKD. This CDR3 spans 15 amino acids. Germline trimming cut 3 bases from V and 2 bases from J; bases unmatched to any gene: 6. The DNA of the CDR3 is TGTGCCTGTGACCCCTGGGGGATGGGTACCGATAAACTCATCTTT. Translated: CACDPWGMGTDKLIF.

The chain combines TRDV2 with TRDJ2, with 12 positions matching TRDD3. In the absence of a J gene in TCRdb, the DNA was matched to germline to assign it here. The CDR3 runs to 14 residues. After removal of 7 bases from V and 5 bases from J, the junction contained 4 bases not matched to a gene. The germline gives CDR1 GEAIGNYY, CDR2 EKD. CDR3 nucleotides: TGTGCCTGGGACTGGGGGATACCAACAGCACAACTCTTCTTT. Its protein product is CAWDWGIPTAQLFF.

By share, this clone counts as large. The V and J genes are TRDV2 and TRDJ1, with TRDD3 matching 8 bases. Trimming removed 3 bases from V and 1 base from J; junction bases left unmatched: 12. Germline CDR1 GEAIGNYY, CDR2 EKD. This CDR3 is 17 amino acids long. The chain's CDR3 is CACDGIRPNLFTDKLIF. CDR3 nucleotide sequence: TGTGCCTGTGACGGGATACGCCCTAACCTCTTCACCGATAAACTCATCTTT.

A note on this clone: This may be a read error: a much more frequent sequence differs by one nucleotide. This rearrangement joins TRDV2 to TRDJ1; a weak D match, TRDD3 (6 bases). Assignment of the J gene here rests on matching the DNA to germline, because TCRdb gives none. Germline values: CDR1 GEAIGNYY, CDR2 EKD. CDR3 length equals 16 residues. The CDR3 DNA is TGTGCCAGTGACACACCCTGGGGCCCGTACACCGATAAACTCATCTTT. The encoded protein is CASDTPWGPYTDKLIF.

This clone came up a few times. It may be a read error: a sequence one base away is much more abundant. V is TRDV2 and J is TRDJ1, with 11 bases lining up with TRDD3. The J gene is not listed in TCRdb, so it was assigned here from a DNA match to germline. Per the germline V gene, CDR1 is GEAIGNYY and CDR2 is EKD. The CDR3 is 15 amino acids. This chain's CDR3 is CACDTYWGIFPKLIF. The CDR3 bases are TGTGCCTGCGACACGTACTGGGGGATATTTCCCAAACTCATCTTT.

Judged by abundance, this clone is large. Other DNA sequences in the same sample also yield this CDR3. This chain uses TRDV2 with TRDJ1, with 8 bases aligning to TRDD3. V lost 1 base to trimming and J lost 0 bases; unmatched junction nucleotides: 6. Germline lookup yields CDR1 GEAIGNYY and CDR2 EKD. The CDR3 contains 16 residues. CDR3 region: CACDTGWGTYTDKLIF. In DNA form, the CDR3 reads TGTGCCTGTGACACGGGCTGGGGGACTTACACCGATAAACTCATCTTT.

This clone was detected only a few times. This chain uses TRDV2 with TRDJ1, with TRDD3 matching 11 bases. V gave up 1 base and J gave up 3 bases; unmatched junction bases: 0. The CDR3 runs to 14 residues. CDR1 GEAIGNYY and CDR2 EKD come from the germline V gene. The CDR3 nucleotides are TGTGCCTGTGACACTGGGGGATACGCCGATAAACTCATCTTT. It codes for CACDTGGYADKLIF.

By share, this clone ranks as medium-sized (0.01 to 0.1%). The rearrangement links TRDV2 to TRDJ1; D is unresolved. Germline assignment: CDR1 GEAIGNYY and CDR2 EKD. V was cut by 1 base and J by 10 bases, with 18 bases left in between. CDR3 length: 14 residues. The CDR3 here is CACDTPLLSGRLIF. In DNA, the CDR3 is TGTGCCTGTGACACTCCACTACTGTCTGGAAGACTCATCTTT.

By sample fraction, this clone is medium-sized. V gene TRAV38-2/DV8 combines with J gene TRDJ1; 9 bases map to TRDD3. The CDR3 spans 18 residues. Losses at the gene ends were 7 bases for V and 1 base for J; bases not matched to a gene: 17. CDR1 is TSESDYY and CDR2 is QEAYKQQN in the germline V gene. DNA of the CDR3: TGTGCTTATTTTCCTCCTGACTGGGGGACTCCTTGCACCGATAAACTCATCTTT. Translating it yields CAYFPPDWGTPCTDKLIF.

Only a few counts were recorded for this clone. This specimen includes other DNA sequences encoding the same CDR3. This rearrangement joins TRDV2 to TRDJ3; TRDD3 aligns across 9 bases. V shed 0 bases and J 0 bases; nucleotides not matched to a gene: 11. Germline CDR1 and CDR2: GEAIGNYY and EKD. CDR3 size: 21 residues. The CDR3 DNA follows: TGTGCCTGTGACACCTGCACCGGGGGATACCGGTGCTCCTGGGACACCCGACAGATGTTTTTC. Translated, it gives CACDTCTGGYRCSWDTRQMFF.